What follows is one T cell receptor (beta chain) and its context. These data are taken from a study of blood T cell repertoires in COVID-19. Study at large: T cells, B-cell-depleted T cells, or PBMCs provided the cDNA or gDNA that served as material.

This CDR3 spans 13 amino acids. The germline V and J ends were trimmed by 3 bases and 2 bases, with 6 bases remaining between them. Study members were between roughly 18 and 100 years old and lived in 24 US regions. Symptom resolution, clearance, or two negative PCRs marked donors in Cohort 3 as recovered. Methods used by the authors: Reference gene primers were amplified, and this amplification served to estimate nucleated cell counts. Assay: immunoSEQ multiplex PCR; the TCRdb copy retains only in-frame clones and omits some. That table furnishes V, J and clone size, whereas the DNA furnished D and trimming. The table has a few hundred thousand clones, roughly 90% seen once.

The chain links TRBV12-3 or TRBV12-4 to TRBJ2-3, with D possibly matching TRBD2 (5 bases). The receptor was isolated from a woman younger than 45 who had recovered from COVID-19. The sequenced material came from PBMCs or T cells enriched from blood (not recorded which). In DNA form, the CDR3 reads TGTGCCAGCAGTTTCGGACTCACAGATACGCAGTATTTT. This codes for CASSFGLTDTQYF.